A single T cell receptor (beta chain) is shown here with its context. Antigen: not known. The data originate from a study of regulatory and conventional T cells in RAG deficiency. Genomic DNA came from blood conventional CD4+ T cells gated CD25-low CD127-high. Sequencing was performed with immunoSEQ multiplex PCR; in TCRdb, only in-frame clones are kept and a portion is missing. The sample carries approximately 35,000 clones, roughly 76% recorded once. The study's findings and limits: Compared with controls, unique Treg TCR beta sequences dropped around 90-fold in Omenn syndrome and CID/AS. Omenn CD25-high CD127-low cells may be activated cells, not true Tregs.

This CDR3 has 13 residues. Germline V gene data show CDR1 as SGHRS and CDR2 as YFSETQ. J was trimmed by 11 bases and V by 2 bases; bases with no gene match: 2. The same data also went into a second study, on regulatory T cells. That source reports: Primers: 52 TRBV forward and 13 TRBJ reverse.

The chain has TRBV5-1 and TRBJ1-4; TRBD1 matches at 11 bases. The source of this sequence is a human donor in good health. The sequenced sample consisted of CD4+ effector T cells sorted from blood. The CDR3 spells CASSFRTGGKLFF. CDR3 coding DNA: TGCGCCAGCAGCTTTAGGACAGGGGGCAAACTGTTTTTT.